This T cell receptor beta chain originates from a study of blood T cell repertoires in COVID-19. Turning to the study itself: Donors in the United States, Italy and Spain gave samples during acute or convalescent COVID-19. PBMCs, B-cell-depleted T cells, or T cells provided the cDNA or gDNA that made up the material.

This clone occurred a few times. In the source study's methods: Scientists estimated how many nucleated cells there were by amplifying reference gene primers. Produced via immunoSEQ multiplex PCR; TCRdb's table is partial and in-frame only. Clone size and V and J calls were adopted from that table, with D and trimming inferred from the DNA. The table includes 100,000 or so clones, around 93% detected once. V gave up 5 bases and J gave up 1 base; unmatched junction bases: 4. This CDR3 contains 15 residues. Germline assignment: CDR1 SGHAT and CDR2 FQDESV (reference sequence). This clonotype originated in a middle-aged man with acute or convalescent COVID-19. The chain recombines TRBV11-1 with TRBJ2-1; 8 bases line up with TRBD1. The sample taken for sequencing was peripheral blood. CDR3: CASSDRGRSYNEQFF. DNA for the CDR3: TGTGCCAGCAGCGACAGGGGAAGGTCCTACAATGAGCAGTTCTTC.